This T cell receptor beta chain was identified in a study of shared clonotypes between healthy human individuals. About this clone itself: Other DNA sequences in this sample translate to the same CDR3.

The CD4+ fraction was divided into a CD45RA+ naive subset and a CD45RA-negative memory subset. V lost 2 bases, J lost 1 base, and 6 bases lay in between. The CDR3 runs to 14 residues. Per the germline V gene, CDR1 is MDHEN and CDR2 is SYDVKM. Generated by immunoSEQ multiplex PCR, the TCRdb table keeps only in-frame clones and is missing some. The table lists roughly 2,500,000 clones, approximately 94% of them singletons. V gene TRBV28 combines with J gene TRBJ1-5; D perhaps matches TRBD1 (6 bases). The source material was naive CD4+ T cells from PBMCs. Sample subset: CD45RA+ positively selected. This clonotype was sampled from a man younger than 35 in good health. Some clones in this sample may be carry-over from other donors' samples. CDR3 in amino acids: CASSLRGSNQPQHF. In DNA, the CDR3 is TGTGCCAGCAGTTTAAGGGGGAGCAATCAGCCCCAGCATTTT.